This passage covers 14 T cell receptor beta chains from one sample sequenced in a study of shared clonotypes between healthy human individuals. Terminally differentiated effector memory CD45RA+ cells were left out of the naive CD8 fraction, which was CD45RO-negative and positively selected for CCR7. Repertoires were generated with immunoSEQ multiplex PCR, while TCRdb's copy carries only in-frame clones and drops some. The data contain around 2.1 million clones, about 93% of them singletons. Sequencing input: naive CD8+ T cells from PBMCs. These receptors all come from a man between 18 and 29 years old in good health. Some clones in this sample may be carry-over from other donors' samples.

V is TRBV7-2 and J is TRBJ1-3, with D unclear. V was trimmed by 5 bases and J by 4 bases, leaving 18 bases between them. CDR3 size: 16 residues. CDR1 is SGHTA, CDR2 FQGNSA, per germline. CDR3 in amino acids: CASSRPGEGLGNTIYF. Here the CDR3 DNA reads TGTGCCAGCAGCCGCCCCGGGGAGGGCCTCGGAAACACCATATATTTT.

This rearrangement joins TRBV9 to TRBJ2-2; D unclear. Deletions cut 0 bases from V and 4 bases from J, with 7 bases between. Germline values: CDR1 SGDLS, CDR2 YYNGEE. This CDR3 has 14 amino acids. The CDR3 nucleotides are TGTGCCAGCAGCGTAGCGGTGGGCACCGGGGAGCTGTTTTTT. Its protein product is CASSVAVGTGELFF.

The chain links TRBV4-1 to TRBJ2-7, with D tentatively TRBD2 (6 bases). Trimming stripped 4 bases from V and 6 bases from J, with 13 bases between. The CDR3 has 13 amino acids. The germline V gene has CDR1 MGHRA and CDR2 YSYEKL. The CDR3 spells CASSPTRSGEQYF. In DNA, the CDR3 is TGCGCCAGCAGCCCGACTAGAAGCGGCGAGCAGTACTTC.

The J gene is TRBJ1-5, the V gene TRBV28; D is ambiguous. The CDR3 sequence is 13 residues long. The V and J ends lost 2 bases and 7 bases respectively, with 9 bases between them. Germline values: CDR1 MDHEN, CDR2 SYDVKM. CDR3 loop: CASSLGRIQPQHF. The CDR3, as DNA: TGTGCCAGCAGTTTAGGGCGAATCCAGCCCCAGCATTTT.

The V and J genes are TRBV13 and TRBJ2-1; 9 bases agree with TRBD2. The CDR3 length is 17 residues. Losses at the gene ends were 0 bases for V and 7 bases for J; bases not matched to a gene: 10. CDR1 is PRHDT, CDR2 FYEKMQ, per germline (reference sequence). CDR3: CASSLGMREGLINEQFF. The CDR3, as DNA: TGTGCCAGCAGCTTAGGGATGCGGGAGGGCCTAATTAATGAGCAGTTCTTC.

In DNA form, the CDR3 reads TGTGCCAGCAGCAAAGACCCCTGGGGGGCGCGGGGAAGCAATCAGCCCCAGCATTTT. Its translation: CASSKDPWGARGSNQPQHF. V is TRBV21-1 and J is TRBJ1-5. TRBV21-1 is a pseudogene. CDR3 length equals 19 residues.

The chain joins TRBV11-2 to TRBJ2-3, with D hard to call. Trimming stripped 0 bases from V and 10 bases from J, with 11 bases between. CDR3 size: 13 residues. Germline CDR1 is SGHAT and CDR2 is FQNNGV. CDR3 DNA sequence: TGTGCCAGCAGCTTAGATCCACTCCGGGCGCAGTATTTT. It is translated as CASSLDPLRAQYF.

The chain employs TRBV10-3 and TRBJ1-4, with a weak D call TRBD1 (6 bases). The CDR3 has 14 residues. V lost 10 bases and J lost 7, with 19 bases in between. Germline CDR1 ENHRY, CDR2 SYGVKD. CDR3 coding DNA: TGTGCCACCAAGACCAGGGGAGAGGGTGAAAAACTGTTTTTT. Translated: CATKTRGEGEKLFF.

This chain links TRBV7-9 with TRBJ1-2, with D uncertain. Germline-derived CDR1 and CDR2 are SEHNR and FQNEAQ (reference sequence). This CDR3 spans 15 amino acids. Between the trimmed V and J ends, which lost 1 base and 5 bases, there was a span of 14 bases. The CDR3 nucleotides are TGTGCCAGCAGCTTAGGAGTCTCCTCAACGTATGGCTACACCTTC. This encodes CASSLGVSSTYGYTF.

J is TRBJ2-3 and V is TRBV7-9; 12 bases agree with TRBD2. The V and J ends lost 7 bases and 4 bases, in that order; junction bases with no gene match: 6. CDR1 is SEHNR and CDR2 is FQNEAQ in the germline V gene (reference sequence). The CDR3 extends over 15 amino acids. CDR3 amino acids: CASTLAGGPSDTQYF. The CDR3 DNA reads TGTGCCAGCACCCTAGCGGGAGGGCCTTCAGATACGCAGTATTTT. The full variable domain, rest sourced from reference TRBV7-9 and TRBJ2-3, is DTGVSQNPRHKITKRGQNVTFRCDPISEHNRLYWYRQTLGQGPEFLTYFQNEAQLEKSRLLSDRFSAERPKGSFSTLEIQRTEQGDSAMYLCASTLAGGPSDTQYFGPGTRLTVL.

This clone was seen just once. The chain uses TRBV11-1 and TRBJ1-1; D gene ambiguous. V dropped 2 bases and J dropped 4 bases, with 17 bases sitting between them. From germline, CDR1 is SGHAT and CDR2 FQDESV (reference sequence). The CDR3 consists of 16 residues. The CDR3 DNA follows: TGTGCCAGCAGCTTAAGGTGGGCAGGAGGCAGCACTGAAGCTTTCTTT. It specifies CASSLRWAGGSTEAFF.

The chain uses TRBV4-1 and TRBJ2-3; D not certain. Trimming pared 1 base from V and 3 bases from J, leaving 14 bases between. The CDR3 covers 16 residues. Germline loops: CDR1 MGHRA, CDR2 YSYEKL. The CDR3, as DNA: TGCGCCAGCAGCCAAGTTGCAACTCCGAGGACAGATACGCAGTATTTT. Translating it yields CASSQVATPRTDTQYF.

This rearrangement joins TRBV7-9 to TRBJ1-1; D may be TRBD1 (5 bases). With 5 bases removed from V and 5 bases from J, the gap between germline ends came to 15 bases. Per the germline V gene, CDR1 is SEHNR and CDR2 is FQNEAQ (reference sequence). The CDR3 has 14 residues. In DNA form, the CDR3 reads TGTGCCAGCAGCGTTACGTGGGAGGGGACTGAAGCTTTCTTT. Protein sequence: CASSVTWEGTEAFF.

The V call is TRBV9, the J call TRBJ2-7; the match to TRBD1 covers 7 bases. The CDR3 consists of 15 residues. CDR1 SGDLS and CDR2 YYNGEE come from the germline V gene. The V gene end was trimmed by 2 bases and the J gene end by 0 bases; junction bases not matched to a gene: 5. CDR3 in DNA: TGTGCCAGCAGCGTCGGGACAGATCTCTCCTACGAGCAGTACTTC. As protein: CASSVGTDLSYEQYF.